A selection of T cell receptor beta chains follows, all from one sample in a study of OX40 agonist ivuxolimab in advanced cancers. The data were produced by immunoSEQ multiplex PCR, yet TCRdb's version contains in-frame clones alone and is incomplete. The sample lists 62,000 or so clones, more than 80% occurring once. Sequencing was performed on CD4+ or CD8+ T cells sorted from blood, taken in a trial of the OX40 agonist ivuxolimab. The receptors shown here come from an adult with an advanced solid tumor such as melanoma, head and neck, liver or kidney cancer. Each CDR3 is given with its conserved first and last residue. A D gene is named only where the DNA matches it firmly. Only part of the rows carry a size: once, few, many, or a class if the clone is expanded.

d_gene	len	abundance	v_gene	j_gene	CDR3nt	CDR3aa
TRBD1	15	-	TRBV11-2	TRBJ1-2	TGTGCCAGCAGCTTTCCGGGACAGGCTAACTATGGCTACACCTTC	CASSFPGQANYGYTF
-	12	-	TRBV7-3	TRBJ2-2	TGTGCCAGCAGCGCCAACACCGGGGAGCTGTTTTTT	CASSANTGELFF
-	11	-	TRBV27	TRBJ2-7	TGTGCCAGCAGTCTTTTCTACGAGCAGTACTTC	CASSLFYEQYF
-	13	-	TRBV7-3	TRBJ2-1	TGTGCCAGCAGCTTAATTGGGGGCAATGAGCAGTTCTTC	CASSLIGGNEQFF
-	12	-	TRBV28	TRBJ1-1	TGTGCCAGCAGTTTCTGGGACACTGAAGCTTTCTTT	CASSFWDTEAFF
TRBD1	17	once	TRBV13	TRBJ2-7	TGTGCCAGCAGCTTACAGTCAGGGGGCCTGGTCACCTACGAGCAGTACTTC	CASSLQSGGLVTYEQYF
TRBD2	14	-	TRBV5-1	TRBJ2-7	TGCGCCAGCAGCGGGGCGGGACTAGATCGCGAGCAGTACTTC	CASSGAGLDREQYF
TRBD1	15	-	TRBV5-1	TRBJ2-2	TGCGCCAGCAGCTTGAGACAGGGTAACACCGGGGAGCTGTTTTTT	CASSLRQGNTGELFF
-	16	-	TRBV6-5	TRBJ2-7	TGTGCCAGCAGTTACTCGAAAGGCAGGGGAACCTACGAGCAGTACTTC	CASSYSKGRGTYEQYF
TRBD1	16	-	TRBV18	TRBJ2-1	TGTGCCAGCTCACTTCAGGGGGCGAGCGCCTACAATGAGCAGTTCTTC	CASSLQGASAYNEQFF
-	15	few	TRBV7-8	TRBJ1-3	TGTGCCAGCAGCTTAGAGAGGGGTATTGGAAACACCATATATTTT	CASSLERGIGNTIYF
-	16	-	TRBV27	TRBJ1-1	TGTGCCAGCAGTTTATCGAGGCAGGCCCTGAACACTGAAGCTTTCTTT	CASSLSRQALNTEAFF
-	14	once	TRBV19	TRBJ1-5	TGTGCCAGTAGTATTGAGGGTATGAAGCAGCCCCAGCATTTT	CASSIEGMKQPQHF
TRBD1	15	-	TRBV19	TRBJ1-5	TGTGCCAGTAGACTCCTCAGGGGGCTCCATCAGCCCCAGCATTTT	CASRLLRGLHQPQHF
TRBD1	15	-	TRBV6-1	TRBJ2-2	TGTGCCAGCGTCCGAAGGGGGCGGAACACCGGGGAGCTGTTTTTT	CASVRRGRNTGELFF
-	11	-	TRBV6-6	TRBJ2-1	TGTGCCAGCAGCCGCGTGTATGAGCAGTTCTTC	CASSRVYEQFF
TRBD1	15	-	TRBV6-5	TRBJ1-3	TGTGCCAGCAGCCTGGGACAGGGGAGTGGAAACACCATATATTTT	CASSLGQGSGNTIYF
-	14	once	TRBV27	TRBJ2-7	TGTGCCAGCAGTTACGGGGCTATCTCCTACGAGCAGTACTTC	CASSYGAISYEQYF
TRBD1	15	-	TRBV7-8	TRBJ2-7	TGTGCCAGCAGCTTAGTCCGGGACAGCCCCTACGAGCAGTACTTC	CASSLVRDSPYEQYF
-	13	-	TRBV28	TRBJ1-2	TGTGCCAGCAGTTTAACGGCGGACTATGGCTACACCTTC	CASSLTADYGYTF
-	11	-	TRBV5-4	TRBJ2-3	TGTGCCAGCAGCTCTACAGATACGCAGTATTTT	CASSSTDTQYF
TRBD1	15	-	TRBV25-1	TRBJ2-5	TGTGCCAGCAGTGCATGGGGGACAGGGGAAGAGACCCAGTACTTC	CASSAWGTGEETQYF
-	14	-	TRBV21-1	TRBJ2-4	TGTGCCAGCAGCAAACATTGTCCCAAAAACATTCAGTACTTC	CASSKHCPKNIQYF
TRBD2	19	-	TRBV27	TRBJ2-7	TGTGCCAGTAACCAAGTCGGGACTAGCGGGAGGCATGCTTTCGGCGAGCAGTACTTC	CASNQVGTSGRHAFGEQYF
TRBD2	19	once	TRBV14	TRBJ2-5	TGTGCCAGCAGCCAAGTACACAGCCGTAGCGGGAGGGCCGGGGAGACCCAGTACTTC	CASSQVHSRSGRAGETQYF
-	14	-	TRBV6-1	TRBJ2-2	TGTGCCAGCAGTGCCAAGACAGAGGCCGGGGAGCTGTTTTTT	CASSAKTEAGELFF
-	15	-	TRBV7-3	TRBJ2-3	TGTGCCCTTAAAGCGAGAGTGTGTAGAATTCGTACGCAGTATTTT	CALKARVCRIRTQYF
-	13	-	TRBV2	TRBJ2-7	TGTGCCAGCGGTCGGAAACAGGGCTACGAGCAGTACTTC	CASGRKQGYEQYF
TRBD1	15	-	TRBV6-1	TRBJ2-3	TGTGCCAGCAGCGGACAGGGACAAGGCACAGATACGCAGTATTTT	CASSGQGQGTDTQYF
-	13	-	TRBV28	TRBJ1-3	TGTGCCAGCAGTTTGCCAGGGAGAAACACCATATATTTT	CASSLPGRNTIYF
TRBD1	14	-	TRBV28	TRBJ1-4	TGTGCCAGCAGCACAGGGGCGTTTAATGAAAAACTGTTTTTT	CASSTGAFNEKLFF
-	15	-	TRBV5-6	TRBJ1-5	TGTGCCAGCAGCTTAAGGGAGGTAAGCAATCAGCCCCAGCATTTT	CASSLREVSNQPQHF
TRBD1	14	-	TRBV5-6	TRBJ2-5	TGTGCCAGCAGCTTAACAGGGGTTCCAGAGACCCAGTACTTC	CASSLTGVPETQYF
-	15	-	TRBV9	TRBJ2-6	TGTGCCAGCAGCGTAGTGGGGCAGGGGGCCAACGTCCTGACTTTC	CASSVVGQGANVLTF
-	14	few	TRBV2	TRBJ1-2	TGTGCCAGCACCGAGACGAGCGCGAACTATGGCTACACCTTC	CASTETSANYGYTF
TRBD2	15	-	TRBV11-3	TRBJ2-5	TGTGCCAGCAGCCCGGGGACTAGCGGGTCAGAGACCCAGTACTTC	CASSPGTSGSETQYF
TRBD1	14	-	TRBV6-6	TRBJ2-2	TGTGCCAGCAGAGGACAGGGTCGAACCGGGGAGCTGTTTTTT	CASRGQGRTGELFF
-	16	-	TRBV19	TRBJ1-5	TGTGCCAGTAGTACATTAGGGAGGGCCCCGAATCAGCCCCAGCATTTT	CASSTLGRAPNQPQHF
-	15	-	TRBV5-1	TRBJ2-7	TGCGCCAGCAGCCCAAGGGGAGGGGGGCCCTACGAGCAGTACTTC	CASSPRGGGPYEQYF
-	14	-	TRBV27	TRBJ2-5	TGTGCCACCGGGAGGACAGGGTACCAAGAGACCCAGTACTTC	CATGRTGYQETQYF
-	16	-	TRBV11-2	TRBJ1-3	TGTGCCAGCAGCTTAGGAGACAGCCGTTCTGGAAACACCATATATTTT	CASSLGDSRSGNTIYF
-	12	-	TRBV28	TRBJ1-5	TGTGCCAGCAGTTTCGTAGGGCAGCCCCAGCATTTT	CASSFVGQPQHF
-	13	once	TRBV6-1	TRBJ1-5	TGTGCCAGCAGTGAAGCGAGCGATCAGCCCCAGCATTTT	CASSEASDQPQHF
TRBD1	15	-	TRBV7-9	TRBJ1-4	TGTGCCAGCAGCTTAGGGGACAGGGTTGGTGAAAAACTGTTTTTT	CASSLGDRVGEKLFF
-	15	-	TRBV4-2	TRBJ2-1	TGTGCCAGCAGCCAAGAGGGTAGCGCAAACAATGAGCAGTTCTTC	CASSQEGSANNEQFF